Sequencing of this T cell receptor (beta chain) was carried out in a study of spatial heterogeneity in lung cancer. Whole-study results and caveats: Resection blood, more than follow-up blood, showed ubiquitous expanded tumor TCRs.

The sample holds a few counts of this clonotype. Antigen unknown. Time point reported: blood at routine non-recurrence follow-up after resection. The sequenced material consisted of unsorted whole RNA from tumor, nontumor lung or frozen PBMC. TCR cDNA molecules each had a unique molecular identifier. MiXCR, run by TCRdb on the 5' RACE reads, gives a single entry per CDR3 protein. The sample lists tens of thousands of distinct CDR3 sequences, just under 20% seen once, with about a fifth in the top ten. CDR3 length equals 15 residues. V lost 3 bases to trimming and J lost 7 bases; unmatched junction nucleotides: 8. CDR1 MGHRA and CDR2 YSYEKL come from the germline V gene.

This clonotype originated in a male donor with early-stage non-small cell lung cancer. Sequencing used PBMCs, obtained at follow-up. The chain is built from TRBV4-1 and TRBJ1-3, with 8 bases lining up with TRBD1. The CDR3 coding sequence is TGCGCCAGCAGCCAGAGACAGGGGTGGGGTAACACCATATATTTT. Translating gives CASSQRQGWGNTIYF.